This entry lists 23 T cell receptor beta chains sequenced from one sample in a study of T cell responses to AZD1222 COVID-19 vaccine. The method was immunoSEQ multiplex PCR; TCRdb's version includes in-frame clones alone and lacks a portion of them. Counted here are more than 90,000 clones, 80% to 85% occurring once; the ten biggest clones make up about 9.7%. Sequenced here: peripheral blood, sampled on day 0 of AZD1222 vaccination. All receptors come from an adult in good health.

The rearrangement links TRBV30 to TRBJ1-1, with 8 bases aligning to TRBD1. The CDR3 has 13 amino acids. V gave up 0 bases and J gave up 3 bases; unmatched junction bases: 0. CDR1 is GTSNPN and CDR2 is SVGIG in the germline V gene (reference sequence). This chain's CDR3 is CAWSVQGDTEAFF. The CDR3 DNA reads TGTGCCTGGAGTGTACAGGGGGACACTGAAGCTTTCTTT.

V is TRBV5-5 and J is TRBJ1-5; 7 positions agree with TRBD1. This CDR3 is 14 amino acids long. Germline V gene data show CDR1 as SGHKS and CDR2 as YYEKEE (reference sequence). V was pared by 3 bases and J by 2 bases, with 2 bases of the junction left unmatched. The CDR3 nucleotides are TGTGCCAGCAGCTATGGACAGGGCAATCAGCCCCAGCATTTT. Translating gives CASSYGQGNQPQHF.

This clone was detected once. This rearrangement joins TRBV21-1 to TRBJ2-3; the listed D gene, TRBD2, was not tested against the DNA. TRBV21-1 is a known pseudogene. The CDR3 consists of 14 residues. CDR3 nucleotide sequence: TGTGCCAGCGAACGCGGGATGGGGACAGATACGCAGTATTTT. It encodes CASERGMGTDTQYF.

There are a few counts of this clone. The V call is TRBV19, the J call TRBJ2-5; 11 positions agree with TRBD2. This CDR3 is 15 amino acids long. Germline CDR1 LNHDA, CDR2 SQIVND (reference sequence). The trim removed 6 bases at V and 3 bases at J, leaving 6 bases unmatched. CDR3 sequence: CASSKTSGTKETQYF. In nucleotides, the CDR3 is TGTGCCAGTAGCAAGACTAGCGGGACTAAAGAGACCCAGTACTTC.

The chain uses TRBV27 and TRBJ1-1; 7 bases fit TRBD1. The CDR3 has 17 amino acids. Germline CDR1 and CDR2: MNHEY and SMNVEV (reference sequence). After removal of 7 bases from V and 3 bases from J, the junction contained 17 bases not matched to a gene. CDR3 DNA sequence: TGTGCCAGCACCAGAGGAGAGGGGGCCCTGAGGGACACTGAAGCTTTCTTT. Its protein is CASTRGEGALRDTEAFF.

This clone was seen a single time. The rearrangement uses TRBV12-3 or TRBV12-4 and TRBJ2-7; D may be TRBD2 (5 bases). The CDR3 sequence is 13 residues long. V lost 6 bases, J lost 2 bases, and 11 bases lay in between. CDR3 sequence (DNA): TGTGCCAGCAGCCCCCCGGGGACCTACGAGCAGTACTTC. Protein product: CASSPPGTYEQYF.

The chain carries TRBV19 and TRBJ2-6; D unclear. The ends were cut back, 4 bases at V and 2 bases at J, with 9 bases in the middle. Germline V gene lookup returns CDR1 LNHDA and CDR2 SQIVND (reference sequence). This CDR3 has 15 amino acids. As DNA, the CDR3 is TGTGCCAGTAGTACGGACGGAACTGGGGCCAACGTCCTGACTTTC. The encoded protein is CASSTDGTGANVLTF.

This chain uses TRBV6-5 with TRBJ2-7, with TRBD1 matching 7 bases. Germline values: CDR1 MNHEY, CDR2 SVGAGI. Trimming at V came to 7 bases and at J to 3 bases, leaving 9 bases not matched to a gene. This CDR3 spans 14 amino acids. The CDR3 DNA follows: TGTGCCAGCAACCAACAGGGGTCTCGCTACGAGCAGTACTTC. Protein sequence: CASNQQGSRYEQYF.

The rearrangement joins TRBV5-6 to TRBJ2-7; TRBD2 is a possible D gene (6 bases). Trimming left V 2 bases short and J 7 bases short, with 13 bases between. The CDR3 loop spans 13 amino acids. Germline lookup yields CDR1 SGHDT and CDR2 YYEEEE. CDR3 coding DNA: TGTGCCAGCAGCTTTGGAGGGGATCGGGAGCAGTACTTC. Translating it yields CASSFGGDREQYF.

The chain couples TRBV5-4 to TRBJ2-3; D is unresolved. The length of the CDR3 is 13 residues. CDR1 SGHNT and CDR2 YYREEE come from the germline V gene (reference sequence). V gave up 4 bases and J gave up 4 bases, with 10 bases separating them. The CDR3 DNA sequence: TGTGCCAGCAGCCCCTATTCTGCAGATACGCAGTATTTT. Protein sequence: CASSPYSADTQYF. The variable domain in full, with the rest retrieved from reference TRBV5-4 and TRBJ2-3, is ETGVTQSPTHLIKTRGQQVTLRCSSQSGHNTVSWYQQALGQGPQFIFQYYREEENGRGNFPPRFSGLQFPNYSSELNVNALELDDSALYLCASSPYSADTQYFGPGTRLTVL.

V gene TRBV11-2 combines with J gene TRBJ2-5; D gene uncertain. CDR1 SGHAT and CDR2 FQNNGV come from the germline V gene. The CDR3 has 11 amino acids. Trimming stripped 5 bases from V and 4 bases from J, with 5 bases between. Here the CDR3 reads CASSPSETQYF. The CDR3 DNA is TGTGCCAGCAGCCCCTCAGAGACCCAGTACTTC.

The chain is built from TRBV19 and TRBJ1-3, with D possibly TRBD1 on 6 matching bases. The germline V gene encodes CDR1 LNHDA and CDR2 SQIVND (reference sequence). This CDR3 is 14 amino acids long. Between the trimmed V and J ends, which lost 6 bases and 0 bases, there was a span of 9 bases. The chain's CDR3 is CASSRQVSGNTIYF. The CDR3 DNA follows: TGTGCCAGTAGCCGACAGGTCTCTGGAAACACCATATATTTT.

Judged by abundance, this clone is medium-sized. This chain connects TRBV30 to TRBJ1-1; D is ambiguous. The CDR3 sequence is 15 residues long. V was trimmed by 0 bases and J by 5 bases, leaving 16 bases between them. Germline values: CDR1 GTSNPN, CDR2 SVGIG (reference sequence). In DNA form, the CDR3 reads TGTGCCTGGAGTGTTGGCGGGTCGGTTTGGACTGAAGCTTTCTTT. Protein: CAWSVGGSVWTEAFF.

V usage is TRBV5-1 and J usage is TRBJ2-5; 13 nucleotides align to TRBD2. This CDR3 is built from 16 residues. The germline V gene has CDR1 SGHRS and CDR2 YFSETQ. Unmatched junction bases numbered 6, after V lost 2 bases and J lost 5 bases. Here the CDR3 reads CASSFRTSGRLETQYF. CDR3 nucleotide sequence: TGCGCCAGCAGCTTTAGGACTAGCGGGAGATTGGAGACCCAGTACTTC.

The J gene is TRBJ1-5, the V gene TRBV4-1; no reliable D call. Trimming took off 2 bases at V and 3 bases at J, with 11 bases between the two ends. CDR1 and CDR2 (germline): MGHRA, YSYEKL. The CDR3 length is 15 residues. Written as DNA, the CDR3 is TGCGCCAGCAGCCAAAGTTTAATCGCCAATCAGCCCCAGCATTTT. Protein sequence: CASSQSLIANQPQHF.

The CDR3 coding sequence is TGTGCCAGCAGCTTGAGGGGCGCTTCAGATACGCAGTATTTT. It codes for CASSLRGASDTQYF. V usage is TRBV5-4 and J usage is TRBJ2-3, with D maybe TRBD1 (5 bases). Germline loops: CDR1 SGHNT, CDR2 YYREEE (reference sequence). The CDR3 has 14 residues. V lost 1 base, J lost 4 bases, and 10 bases lay in between.

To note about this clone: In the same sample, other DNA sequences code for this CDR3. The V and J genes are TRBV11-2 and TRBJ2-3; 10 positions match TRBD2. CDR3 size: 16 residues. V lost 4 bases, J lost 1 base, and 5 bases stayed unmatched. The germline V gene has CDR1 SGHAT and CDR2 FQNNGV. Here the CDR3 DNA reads TGTGCCAGCAGCTCCACCCTAGCGGGGGGCACAGATACGCAGTATTTT. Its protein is CASSSTLAGGTDTQYF.

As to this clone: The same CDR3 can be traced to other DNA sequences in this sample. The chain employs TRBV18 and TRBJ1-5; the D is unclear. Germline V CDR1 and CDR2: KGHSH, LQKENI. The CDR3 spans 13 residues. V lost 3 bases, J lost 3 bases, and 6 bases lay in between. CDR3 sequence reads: CASSPQYNQPQHF. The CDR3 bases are TGTGCCAGCTCACCGCAGTACAATCAGCCCCAGCATTTT.

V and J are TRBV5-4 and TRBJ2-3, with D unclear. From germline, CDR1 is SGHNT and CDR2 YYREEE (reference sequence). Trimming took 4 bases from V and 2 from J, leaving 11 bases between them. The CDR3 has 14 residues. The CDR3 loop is CASSPSKATDTQYF. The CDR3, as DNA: TGTGCCAGCAGCCCCTCTAAGGCCACAGATACGCAGTATTTT.

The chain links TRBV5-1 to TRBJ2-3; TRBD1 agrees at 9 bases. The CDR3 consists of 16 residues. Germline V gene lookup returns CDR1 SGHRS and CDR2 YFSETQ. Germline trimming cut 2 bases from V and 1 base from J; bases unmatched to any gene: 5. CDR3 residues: CASSLGQGRGTDTQYF. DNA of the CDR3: TGCGCCAGCAGCTTAGGACAGGGGCGGGGCACAGATACGCAGTATTTT.

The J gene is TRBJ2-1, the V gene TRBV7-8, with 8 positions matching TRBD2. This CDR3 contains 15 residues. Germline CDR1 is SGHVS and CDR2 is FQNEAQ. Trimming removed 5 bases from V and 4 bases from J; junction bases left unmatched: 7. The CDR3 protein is CASSLGGGWYNEQFF. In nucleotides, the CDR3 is TGTGCCAGCAGCCTCGGCGGGGGGTGGTACAATGAGCAGTTCTTC.

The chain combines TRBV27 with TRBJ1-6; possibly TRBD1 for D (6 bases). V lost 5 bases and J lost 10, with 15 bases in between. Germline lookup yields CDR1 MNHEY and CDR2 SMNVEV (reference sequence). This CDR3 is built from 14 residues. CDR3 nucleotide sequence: TGTGCCAGCAGTCTTCAGAGGGGGGTGTCACCCCTCCACTTT. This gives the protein CASSLQRGVSPLHF.

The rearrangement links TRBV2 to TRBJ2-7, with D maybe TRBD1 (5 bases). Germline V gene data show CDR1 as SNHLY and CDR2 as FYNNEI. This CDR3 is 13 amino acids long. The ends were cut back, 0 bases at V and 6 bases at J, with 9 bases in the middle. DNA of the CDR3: TGTGCCAGCAGTGAAGCGCCAAGGGGCGAGCAGTACTTC. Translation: CASSEAPRGEQYF. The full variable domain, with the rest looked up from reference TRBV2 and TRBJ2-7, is EPEVTQTPSHQVTQMGQEVILRCVPISNHLYFYWYRQILGQKVEFLVSFYNNEISEKSEIFDDQFSVERPDGSNFTLKIRSTKLEDSAMYFCASSEAPRGEQYFGPGTRLTVT.